The entry that follows covers one TCR beta chain sequence. What it binds is not known. Healthy individuals who donated bone marrow served as the donors. This sample was included in a study of cytomegalovirus exposure and HLA in healthy donors. The germline CDR1 and CDR2 sequences are MNHNY and SVGAGI (reference sequence). The junction had 1 base not matched to a gene; V was cut back by 5 bases and J by 0 bases. The CDR3 spans 14 residues. General study points: Researchers reported from a later analysis that most CMV-associated TCR beta chains appeared HLA-restricted. Reportedly, diagnosis of cytomegalovirus status by the classifier showed high specificity and sensitivity.

The study ran its PCR with 60 Vbeta and 13 Jbeta primers. TCRdb's copy holds only in-frame clones and misses some; the assay was immunoSEQ multiplex PCR. The profile shows about 140,000 clones, around 79% of them singletons. The source material was PBMCs. The sequence was obtained from a male donor in good health and CMV-seronegative. This chain connects TRBV6-6 to TRBJ2-3; 8 bases agree with TRBD2. CDR3 amino acids: CASSGTRSTDTQYF. Written as DNA, the CDR3 is TGTGCCAGCAGTGGGACTAGAAGCACAGATACGCAGTATTTT.